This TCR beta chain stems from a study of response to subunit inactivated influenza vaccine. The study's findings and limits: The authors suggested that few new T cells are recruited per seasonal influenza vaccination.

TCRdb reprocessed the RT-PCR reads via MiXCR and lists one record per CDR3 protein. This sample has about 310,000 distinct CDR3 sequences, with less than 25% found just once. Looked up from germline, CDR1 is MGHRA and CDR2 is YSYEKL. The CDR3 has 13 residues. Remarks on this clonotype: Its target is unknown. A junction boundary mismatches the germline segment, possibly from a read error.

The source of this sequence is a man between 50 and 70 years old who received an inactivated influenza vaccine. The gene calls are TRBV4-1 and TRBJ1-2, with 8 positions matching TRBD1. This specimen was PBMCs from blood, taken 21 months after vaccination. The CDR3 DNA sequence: TGTGCCAGCAGCCAGGACAGGGCGTATGGCTACACCTTC. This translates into CASSQDRAYGYTF.